The clone carrying this TCR beta chain was observed a few times. This sample was taken from a study of identical twins. This CDR3 has 16 amino acids. V gave up 3 bases and J gave up 1 base; unmatched junction bases: 5. Germline CDR1 LGHDT, CDR2 YNNKEL (reference sequence). TCRdb called the 5' RACE reads again in MiXCR, with one record for every CDR3 protein. Among more than 1.5 million distinct CDR3 sequences, under 35% were seen once, and the ten largest hold about 0.3%. This TCR was recovered from a newborn girl in good health. The sequenced sample consisted of cord blood. The rearrangement joins TRBV3-1 to TRBJ2-2, with TRBD2 matching over 7 bases. CDR3 amino acids: CASSQGSGVNTGELFF. The CDR3 DNA reads as TGTGCCAGCAGCCAGGGGAGCGGGGTGAACACCGGGGAGCTGTTTTTT.